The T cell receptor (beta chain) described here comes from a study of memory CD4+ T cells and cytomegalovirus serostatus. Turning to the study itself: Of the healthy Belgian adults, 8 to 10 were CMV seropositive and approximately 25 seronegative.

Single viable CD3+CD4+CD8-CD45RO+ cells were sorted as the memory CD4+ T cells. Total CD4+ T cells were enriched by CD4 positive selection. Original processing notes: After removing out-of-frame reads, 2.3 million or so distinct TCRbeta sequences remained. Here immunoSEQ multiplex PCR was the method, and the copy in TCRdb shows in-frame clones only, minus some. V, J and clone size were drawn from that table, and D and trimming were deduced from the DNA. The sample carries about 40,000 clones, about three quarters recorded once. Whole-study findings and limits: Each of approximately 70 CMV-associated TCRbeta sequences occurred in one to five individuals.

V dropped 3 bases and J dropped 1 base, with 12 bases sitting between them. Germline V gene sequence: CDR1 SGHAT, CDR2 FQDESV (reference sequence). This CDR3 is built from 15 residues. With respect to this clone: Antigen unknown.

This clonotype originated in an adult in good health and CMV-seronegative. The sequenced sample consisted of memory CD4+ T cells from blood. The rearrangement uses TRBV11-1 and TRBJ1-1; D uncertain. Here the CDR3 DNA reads TGTGCCAGCAGCTTCGGGATAGAGCGGAACACTGAAGCTTTCTTT. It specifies CASSFGIERNTEAFF. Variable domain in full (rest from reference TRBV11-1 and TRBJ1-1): EAEVAQSPRYKITEKSQAVAFWCDPISGHATLYWYRQILGQGPELLVQFQDESVVDDSQLPKDRFSAERLKGVDSTLKIQPAELGDSAMYLCASSFGIERNTEAFFGQGTRLTVV.